These T cell receptor beta chains were read from a single sample in a study of T-cell memory formation after mild COVID-19. TCRdb used MiXCR to reprocess the 5' RACE reads, holding one entry per CDR3 protein. The table has hundreds of thousands of distinct CDR3 sequences, roughly 22% seen once; the top ten hold around 13%. Sequencing was performed on PBMCs or a T cell subset sorted from them (not recorded which). The receptor source for this set is an adult woman who had mild COVID-19 (a few samples of this study predate the infection). Cell type and time point are not known. CDR3s include the opening cysteine and the closing phenylalanine or tryptophan. D genes are given only for firm matches. Clone size, where shown, is once, few, many, or a class for clones that have expanded.

- | - | TRBJ2-7 | TRBV2 | CASQKLGSYEQYF | TGTGCCAGCCAAAAGTTGGGTTCCTACGAGCAGTACTTC
- | - | TRBJ1-6 | TRBV3-1 | CASSQQASATLHF | TGTGCCAGCAGCCAACAGGCTTCAGCGACCCTCCACTTT
- | - | TRBJ1-2 | TRBV24-1 | CATSVEWGDYGYTF | TGTGCCACCAGTGTCGAATGGGGTGACTATGGCTACACCTTC
TRBD1 | - | TRBJ2-7 | TRBV7-9 | CASSPRDRGPYEQYF | TGTGCCAGCAGCCCCCGGGACAGGGGCCCCTACGAGCAGTACTTC
- | - | TRBJ1-1 | TRBV11-2 | CASSLVASLNTEAFF | TGTGCCAGCAGCTTAGTGGCCAGCCTAAACACTGAAGCTTTCTTT
TRBD2 | - | TRBJ2-7 | TRBV24-1 | CATSEPGGWEQYF | TGTGCCACCAGTGAACCGGGGGGGTGGGAGCAGTACTTC
- | - | TRBJ2-3 | TRBV12-3/TRBV12-4 | CASSFGLAQRLGTQYF | TGTGCCAGCAGTTTCGGGCTAGCCCAGCGGTTGGGTACGCAGTATTTT
TRBD2 | many | TRBJ2-1 | TRBV29-1 | CSVEDLYSGRYNEQFF | TGCAGCGTTGAAGATCTGTATAGCGGGAGGTACAATGAGCAGTTCTTC
- | - | TRBJ2-7 | TRBV30 | CAWSDGGSYEQYF | TGTGCCTGGAGCGACGGCGGGTCCTACGAGCAGTACTTC
- | - | TRBJ1-1 | TRBV20-1 | CSARVGLANTEAFF | TGCAGTGCTAGAGTGGGCCTAGCGAACACTGAAGCTTTCTTT
- | - | TRBJ2-7 | TRBV18 | CASSTPNLYEQYF | TGTGCCAGCTCAACCCCGAACCTCTACGAGCAGTACTTC
TRBD2 | - | TRBJ2-3 | TRBV6-5 | CASSYSTSGTTDTQYF | TGTGCCAGCAGTTACTCGACTAGCGGGACGACAGATACGCAGTATTTT
TRBD1 | few | TRBJ1-6 | TRBV7-2 | CASSLETGGGSPLHF | TGTGCCAGCAGCTTAGAGACAGGGGGCGGATCACCCCTCCACTTT
- | - | TRBJ2-1 | TRBV12-3/TRBV12-4 | CASSFLAGQLNEQFF | TGTGCCAGCAGTTTCCTTGCGGGACAACTCAATGAGCAGTTCTTC
TRBD1 | - | TRBJ1-2 | TRBV12-3/TRBV12-4 | CASSLALRQGEYGYTF | TGTGCCAGCAGTTTAGCGTTGAGACAGGGGGAGTATGGCTACACCTTC
- | - | TRBJ1-2 | TRBV5-1 | CASSVGATSNYGYTF | TGCGCCAGCAGCGTTGGAGCCACCTCTAACTATGGCTACACCTTC